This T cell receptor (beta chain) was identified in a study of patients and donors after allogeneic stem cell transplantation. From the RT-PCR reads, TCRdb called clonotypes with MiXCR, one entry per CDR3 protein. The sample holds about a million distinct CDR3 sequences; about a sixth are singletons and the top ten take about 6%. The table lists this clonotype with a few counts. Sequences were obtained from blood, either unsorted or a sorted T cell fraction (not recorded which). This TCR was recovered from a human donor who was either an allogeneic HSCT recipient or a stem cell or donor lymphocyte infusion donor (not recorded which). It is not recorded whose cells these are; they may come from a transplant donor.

The chain's CDR3 is CASSVAGAVYNEQFF. In DNA form, the CDR3 reads TGTGCCAGCAGCGTAGCGGGGGCTGTCTACAATGAGCAGTTCTTC. The gene calls are TRBV9 and TRBJ2-1; D is perhaps TRBD1 or TRBD2 (6 bases each). Looked up from germline, CDR1 is SGDLS and CDR2 is YYNGEE. This CDR3 region has 15 residues. The germline V and J ends were trimmed by 0 bases and 3 bases, with 10 bases remaining between them.